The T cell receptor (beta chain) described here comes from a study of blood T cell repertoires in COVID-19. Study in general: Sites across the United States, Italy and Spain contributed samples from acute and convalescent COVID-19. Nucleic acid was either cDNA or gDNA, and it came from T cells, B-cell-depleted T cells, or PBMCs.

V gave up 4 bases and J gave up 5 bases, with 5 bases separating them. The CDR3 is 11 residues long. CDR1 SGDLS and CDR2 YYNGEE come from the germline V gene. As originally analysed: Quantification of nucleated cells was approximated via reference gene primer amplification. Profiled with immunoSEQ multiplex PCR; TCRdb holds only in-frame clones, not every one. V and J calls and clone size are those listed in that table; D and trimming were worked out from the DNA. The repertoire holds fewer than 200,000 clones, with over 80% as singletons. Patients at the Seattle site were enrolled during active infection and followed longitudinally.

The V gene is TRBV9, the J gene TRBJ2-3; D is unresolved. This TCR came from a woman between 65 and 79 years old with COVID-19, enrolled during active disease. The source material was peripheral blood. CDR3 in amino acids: CASSSGDTQYF. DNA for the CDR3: TGTGCCAGCAGCTCAGGAGATACGCAGTATTTT.